These 27 T cell receptor beta chains originate from one sample sequenced in a study of blood T cell repertoires in COVID-19. Assay used: immunoSEQ multiplex PCR; TCRdb lists only in-frame clones, some missing. There are around 160,000 clones in the sample; about four fifths occur only once, and approximately 14% lies in the top ten. The specimen sequenced was peripheral blood. The source is a human donor with acute or convalescent COVID-19. The donor label of this sample is uncertain.

The V gene is TRBV10-1, the J gene TRBJ1-6, with 9 positions matching TRBD1. The ends lost 6 bases at V and 10 bases at J; junction bases unmatched: 4. Per germline, CDR1 WNHNN and CDR2 SYGVQD (reference sequence). The CDR3 consists of 13 residues. The CDR3 DNA reads TGCGCCAGCAGCCGGGACAGGGACTCACCCCTCCACTTT. Its translation is CASSRDRDSPLHF.

Written as DNA, the CDR3 is TGTGCCAGCAGTTCCGGTTTCCTAGCCCCAACAGAGACCCAGTACTTC. It yields the protein CASSSGFLAPTETQYF. The J gene is TRBJ2-5, the V gene TRBV6-5; D might be TRBD2 (5 bases). The CDR3 totals 16 residues. The germline V gene has CDR1 MNHEY and CDR2 SVGAGI. Deletions cut 4 bases from V and 4 bases from J, with 19 bases between.

This clone was observed at least ten times. This sequence joins TRBV5-4 and TRBJ2-7; weak D call: TRBD1 (6 bases). V lost 2 bases and J lost 8, with 17 bases in between. This CDR3 contains 14 residues. The germline CDR1 and CDR2 sequences are SGHNT and YYREEE (reference sequence). CDR3 protein: CASSFAGATGKQYF. CDR3 bases: TGTGCCAGCAGCTTTGCAGGGGCGACCGGGAAGCAGTACTTC.

The V call is TRBV5-6, the J call TRBJ1-1, with TRBD1 identical over 8 bases. V shed 2 bases and J 2 bases; nucleotides not matched to a gene: 14. The CDR3 is made up of 18 amino acids. Per the germline V gene, CDR1 is SGHDT and CDR2 is YYEEEE. Here the CDR3 DNA reads TGTGCCAGCAGCTTCTCTACCTTTTACAGGGGGGTAAACACTGAAGCTTTCTTT. It yields the protein CASSFSTFYRGVNTEAFF.

The J gene is TRBJ1-2, the V gene TRBV3-1 (or the pseudogene TRBV3-2); 7 bases line up with TRBD1. Germline CDR1 reads LGHDT; CDR2 reads YNNKEL (reference sequence). V gave up 2 bases and J gave up 4 bases; unmatched junction bases: 13. This CDR3 comprises 17 residues. The DNA of the CDR3 is TGTGCCAGCAGCCAACGCCTGGGACAGCTATCGATCTATGGCTACACCTTC. Amino acids: CASSQRLGQLSIYGYTF.

This chain connects TRBV5-1 to TRBJ2-3, with D maybe TRBD2 (6 bases). Deletions cut 3 bases from V and 0 bases from J, with 8 bases between. Per germline, CDR1 SGHRS and CDR2 YFSETQ. The CDR3 has 14 amino acids. The chain's CDR3 is CASSWEASTDTQYF. Written as DNA, the CDR3 is TGCGCCAGCAGCTGGGAGGCTAGCACAGATACGCAGTATTTT.

The gene calls are TRBV12-3 or TRBV12-4 and TRBJ1-6; D gene unclear. CDR3 size: 12 residues. Trimming stripped 5 bases from V and 8 bases from J, with 7 bases between. CDR3 amino acids: CASSRRDSPLHF. In DNA form, the CDR3 reads TGTGCCAGCAGTAGGAGAGATTCACCCCTCCACTTT.

This chain joins TRBV28 and TRBJ2-7; D is possibly TRBD2 (6 bases). This CDR3 is built from 14 residues. Per the germline V gene, CDR1 is MDHEN and CDR2 is SYDVKM. Between the trimmed V and J ends, which lost 5 bases and 1 base, there was a span of 12 bases. CDR3 residues: CASSVFGGSYEQYF. CDR3 DNA sequence: TGTGCCAGCAGTGTCTTCGGGGGTTCCTACGAGCAGTACTTC.

CDR3 residues: CASNSGNAYEQYF. The CDR3 region has the DNA TGTGCCAGCAATTCAGGGAACGCTTACGAGCAGTACTTC. The chain carries TRBV6-5 and TRBJ2-7, with a weak D call TRBD1 (5 bases). The V end lost 7 bases, the J end lost 4 bases, and 14 bases lay between the germline ends. In germline, CDR1 is MNHEY, CDR2 SVGAGI. CDR3 size: 13 residues.

The chain carries TRBV6-1 and TRBJ1-6, with 10 bases that match TRBD1. Germline lookup yields CDR1 MNHNS and CDR2 SASEGT. After removal of 4 bases from V and 1 base from J, the junction contained 7 bases not matched to a gene. The CDR3 consists of 18 residues. CDR3 DNA sequence: TGTGCCAGCAGTGGCCGGGACAGGGGTACATCCTATAATTCACCCCTCCACTTT. Translated: CASSGRDRGTSYNSPLHF.

This chain connects TRBV19 to TRBJ1-2; 11 bases line up with TRBD1. Germline V CDR1 and CDR2: LNHDA, SQIVND (reference sequence). V gave up 7 bases and J gave up 4 bases; unmatched junction bases: 11. This CDR3 has 16 amino acids. Written as DNA, the CDR3 is TGTGCCAGTACCGATTACGGGACAGGGGGGTTCTATGGCTACACCTTC. Translation gives CASTDYGTGGFYGYTF.

The rearrangement links TRBV6-1 to TRBJ2-7; 7 positions match TRBD1. Germline V gene lookup returns CDR1 MNHNS and CDR2 SASEGT. J lost 6 bases, V lost 2 bases, and 7 bases had no gene match. The CDR3 covers 14 residues. The CDR3 is CASSERGGGSEQYF. CDR3 sequence (DNA): TGTGCCAGCAGTGAAAGAGGGGGCGGAAGCGAGCAGTACTTC.

The chain carries TRBV30 and TRBJ1-2, with 10 bases identical to TRBD1. Germline values: CDR1 GTSNPN, CDR2 SVGIG (reference sequence). CDR3 length: 14 residues. V shed 6 bases and J 6 bases; nucleotides not matched to a gene: 10. CDR3 protein: CACPKSGTGDGYTF. CDR3 bases: TGTGCCTGTCCAAAATCCGGGACAGGGGATGGCTACACCTTC.

The chain carries TRBV4-1 and TRBJ2-5, with 8 bases fitting TRBD1. CDR3 length: 18 amino acids. With V trimmed by 0 bases and J by 3 bases, 12 bases remained unmatched. Germline CDR1 and CDR2: MGHRA and YSYEKL. The CDR3 sequence: CASSQDYWRRGQEETQYF. The DNA for the CDR3 is TGCGCCAGCAGCCAAGATTATTGGCGCAGGGGGCAGGAAGAGACCCAGTACTTC.

This clone was seen only a few times. The chain links TRBV7-2 to TRBJ1-2; D not certain. The CDR3 is 15 residues long. The germline V and J ends were trimmed by 3 bases and 3 bases, with 14 bases remaining between them. The germline CDR1 and CDR2 sequences are SGHTA and FQGNSA. The CDR3: CASSLGPGADYGYTF. DNA for the CDR3: TGTGCCAGCAGCTTGGGTCCGGGAGCGGACTATGGCTACACCTTC.

This clone was detected many times. This chain joins TRBV10-3 and TRBJ1-3; D is unresolved. The germline CDR1 and CDR2 sequences are ENHRY and SYGVKD. Trimming stripped 0 bases from V and 0 bases from J, with 12 bases between. The CDR3 spans 17 residues. The CDR3 reads CAISESRARSSGNTIYF. The CDR3 region has the DNA TGTGCCATCAGTGAGTCGAGGGCCCGAAGCTCTGGAAACACCATATATTTT.

The chain has TRBV2 and TRBJ1-6; D gene unclear. Germline CDR1 and CDR2: SNHLY and FYNNEI. CDR3 length: 15 amino acids. With 2 bases removed from V and 13 bases from J, the gap between germline ends came to 18 bases. CDR3 sequence (DNA): TGTGCCAGCAGTGAAACCGGGGTGTATAATCCGCCCCTCCACTTT. Translating gives CASSETGVYNPPLHF. Full variable domain (rest looked up from reference TRBV2 and TRBJ1-6): EPEVTQTPSHQVTQMGQEVILRCVPISNHLYFYWYRQILGQKVEFLVSFYNNEISEKSEIFDDQFSVERPDGSNFTLKIRSTKLEDSAMYFCASSETGVYNPPLHFGNGTRLTVT.

The genes are TRBV5-1 and TRBJ1-4; D remains ambiguous. Deletions cut 7 bases from V and 4 bases from J, with 23 bases between. Germline V gene data show CDR1 as SGHRS and CDR2 as YFSETQ. The CDR3 length is 17 residues. The CDR3 loop is CASGTQNGEGGNEKLFF. The DNA for the CDR3 is TGCGCCAGCGGAACCCAGAACGGGGAGGGTGGTAATGAAAAACTGTTTTTT.

This clone was seen more than once but under ten times. The CDR3, as DNA: TGCGCCAGCAGCCAAGATTTAGGGGACAGGGGGGCCTATTATGGCTACACCTTC. This translates into CASSQDLGDRGAYYGYTF. The V and J genes are TRBV4-3 and TRBJ1-2; 11 bases line up with TRBD1. The CDR3 has 18 residues. The junction had 11 bases not matched to a gene; V was cut back by 0 bases and J by 5 bases. Germline CDR1 LGHNA, CDR2 YSLEER.

This chain connects TRBV6-2 or TRBV6-3 to TRBJ2-3, with 14 bases lining up with TRBD2. The CDR3 runs 19 residues. V dropped 2 bases and J dropped 5; count of bases not matched to a gene: 12. In germline, CDR1 is MNHEY, CDR2 SVGEGT. The CDR3 DNA reads as TGTGCCAGCAGTTACCCGCCCCCCGGGACTAGCGGGGGTGGAGATACGCAGTATTTT. Its translation: CASSYPPPGTSGGGDTQYF.

The chain employs TRBV6-1 and TRBJ2-7; D remains ambiguous. Trimming took off 1 base at V and 0 bases at J, with 19 bases between the two ends. There are 18 residues in the CDR3. Germline V gives CDR1 MNHNS, CDR2 SASEGT. In nucleotides, the CDR3 is TGTGCCAGCAGTGAAGGAAGGCAAGGAAGAGGCAGCTCCTACGAGCAGTACTTC. It codes for CASSEGRQGRGSSYEQYF.

This clone was counted between two and nine times. The V and J genes are TRBV5-1 and TRBJ1-4; TRBD1 agrees at 8 bases. This CDR3 has 18 amino acids. The germline CDR1 and CDR2 sequences are SGHRS and YFSETQ. With V trimmed by 4 bases and J by 0 bases, 11 bases remained unmatched. CDR3 sequence (DNA): TGCGCCAGCAGCCCAGAGGGCAGGGGGCCCCCAACTAATGAAAAACTGTTTTTT. It codes for CASSPEGRGPPTNEKLFF.

The chain joins TRBV5-4 to TRBJ2-5, with 8 bases matching TRBD2. The CDR3 extends over 14 amino acids. CDR1 is SGHNT, CDR2 YYREEE, per germline (reference sequence). With V trimmed by 4 bases and J by 2 bases, 4 bases remained unmatched. The CDR3 region has the DNA TGTGCCAGCAGCCCCGGGAGGGATCAAGAGACCCAGTACTTC. Translated, it gives CASSPGRDQETQYF.

CDR3 DNA sequence: TGTGCCAGCACGAAACTTGGGACAGGGATCTATGGCTACACCTTC. It specifies CASTKLGTGIYGYTF. The chain joins TRBV6-5 to TRBJ1-2; 9 nucleotides agree with TRBD1. The V gene's germline CDR1 is MNHEY and CDR2 SVGAGI. V gave up 7 bases and J gave up 4 bases; unmatched junction bases: 10. This CDR3 comprises 15 residues.

V and J are TRBV2 and TRBJ1-6; 7 nucleotides match TRBD1. The CDR3 totals 15 residues. Germline V CDR1 and CDR2: SNHLY, FYNNEI. The J segment lost 6 bases and the V segment lost 4 bases, leaving 6 bases of the junction unmatched. Here the CDR3 reads CASSVSGGRNSPLHF. The DNA of the CDR3 is TGTGCCAGCAGTGTTTCAGGGGGACGTAATTCACCCCTCCACTTT.

V is TRBV5-1 and J is TRBJ2-7; maybe TRBD2 (5 bases). Looked up from germline, CDR1 is SGHRS and CDR2 is YFSETQ. The CDR3 has 14 amino acids. Trimming took off 4 bases at V and 2 bases at J, with 13 bases between the two ends. The CDR3 DNA reads TGCGCCAGCAGCCCTCTGCAGGAGGCCTACGAGCAGTACTTC. Amino acid sequence: CASSPLQEAYEQYF.

The chain is built from TRBV12-3 or TRBV12-4 and TRBJ1-1; D remains unclear. This CDR3 region has 13 residues. Trimming shortened V by 8 bases and J by 0 bases, and 10 bases separated the two germline ends. For the CDR3, the DNA is TGTGCCAGCCGGAGCGGGCTGAACACTGAAGCTTTCTTT. Residues: CASRSGLNTEAFF.